This T cell receptor beta chain was identified during a study of cytomegalovirus exposure and HLA in healthy donors. Study-wide context: A data release that came early held some 84 million unique TCRs from HLA-typed donors. The Caucasian-associated ancestry cluster held around four fifths of a few hundred genotyped donors. Study-wide points: Researchers catalogued 160 or so TCR beta chains as cytomegalovirus-associated.

A word on this clone: Its target is not known.

Germline V gene lookup returns CDR1 MNHNS and CDR2 SASEGT. V dropped 2 bases and J dropped 5; count of bases not matched to a gene: 8. This CDR3 spans 16 amino acids. The PCR used 60 Vbeta and 13 Jbeta primers. The protocol was immunoSEQ multiplex PCR, while the TCRdb copy is restricted to in-frame clones and leaves out a portion. The sample data list about 160,000 clones. The sequence came from a woman aged 60-75 years in good health and CMV-seronegative. The chain uses TRBV6-1 and TRBJ2-1; 8 bases match TRBD2. The sample comprised PBMCs. CDR3 residues: CASSEYGGGLNNEQFF. The CDR3 bases are TGTGCCAGCAGTGAATACGGGGGGGGCCTTAACAATGAGCAGTTCTTC.